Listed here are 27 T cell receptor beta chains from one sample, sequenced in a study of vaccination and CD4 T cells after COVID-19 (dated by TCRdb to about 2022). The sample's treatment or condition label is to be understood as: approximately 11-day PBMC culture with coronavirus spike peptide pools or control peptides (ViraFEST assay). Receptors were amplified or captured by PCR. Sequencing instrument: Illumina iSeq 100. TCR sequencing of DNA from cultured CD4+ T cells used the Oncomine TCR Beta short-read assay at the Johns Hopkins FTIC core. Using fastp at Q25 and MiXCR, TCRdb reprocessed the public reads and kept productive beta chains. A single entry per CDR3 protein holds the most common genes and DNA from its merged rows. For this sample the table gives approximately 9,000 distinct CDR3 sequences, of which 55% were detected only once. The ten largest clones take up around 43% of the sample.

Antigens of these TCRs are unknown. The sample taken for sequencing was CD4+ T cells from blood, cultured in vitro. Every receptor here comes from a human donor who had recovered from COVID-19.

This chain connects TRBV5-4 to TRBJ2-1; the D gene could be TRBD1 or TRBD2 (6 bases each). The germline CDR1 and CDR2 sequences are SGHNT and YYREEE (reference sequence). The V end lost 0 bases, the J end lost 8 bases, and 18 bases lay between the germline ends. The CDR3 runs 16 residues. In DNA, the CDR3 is TGTGCCAGCAGCTTGGGGGGGGCTGGTGGTTTGGATGAGCAGTTCTTC. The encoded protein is CASSLGGAGGLDEQFF.

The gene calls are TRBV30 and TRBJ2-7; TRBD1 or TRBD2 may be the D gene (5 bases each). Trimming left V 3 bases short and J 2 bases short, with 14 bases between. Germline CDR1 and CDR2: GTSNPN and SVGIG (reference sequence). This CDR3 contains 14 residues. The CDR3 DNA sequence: TGTGCCTGGAGCCGGGCATGGGGGACCTACGAGCAGTACTTC. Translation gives CAWSRAWGTYEQYF. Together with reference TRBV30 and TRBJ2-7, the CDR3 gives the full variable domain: SQTIHQWPATLVQPVGSPLSLECTVEGTSNPNLYWYRQAAGRGLQLLFYSVGIGQISSEVPQNLSASRPQDRQFILSSKKLLLSDSGFYLCAWSRAWGTYEQYFGPGTRLTVT.

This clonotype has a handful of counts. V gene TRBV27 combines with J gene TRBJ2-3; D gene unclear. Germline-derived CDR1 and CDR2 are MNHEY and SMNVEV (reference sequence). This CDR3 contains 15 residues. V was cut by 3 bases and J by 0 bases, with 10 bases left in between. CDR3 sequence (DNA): TGTGCCAGCAGTTTTTGGCTTACTAGCACAGATACGCAGTATTTT. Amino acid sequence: CASSFWLTSTDTQYF.

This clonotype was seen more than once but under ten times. The CDR3 coding sequence is TGTGCCAGCAGCTTAGGCCAGGGATTCAATCAGCCCCAGCATTTT. Protein sequence: CASSLGQGFNQPQHF. This chain links TRBV11-3 with TRBJ1-5, with D perhaps matching TRBD1 (5 bases). Trimming pared 1 base from V and 3 bases from J, leaving 10 bases between. The CDR3 length is 15 residues. Germline V gene data show CDR1 as SGHNT and CDR2 as YENEEA.

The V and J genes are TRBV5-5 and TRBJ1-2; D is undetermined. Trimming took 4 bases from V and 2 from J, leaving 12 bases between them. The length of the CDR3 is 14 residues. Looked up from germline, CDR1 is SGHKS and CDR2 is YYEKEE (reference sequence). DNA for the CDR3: TGTGCCAGCAGCAGCGGGGAACAGAACTATGGCTACACCTTC. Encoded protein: CASSSGEQNYGYTF.

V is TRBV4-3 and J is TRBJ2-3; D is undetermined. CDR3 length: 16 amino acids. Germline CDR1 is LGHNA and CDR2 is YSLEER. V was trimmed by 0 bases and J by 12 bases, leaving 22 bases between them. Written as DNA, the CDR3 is TGCGCCAGCAGCCAAGACCCTCCCCGGCTCTCCTCGCTACAGTATTTT. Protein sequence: CASSQDPPRLSSLQYF.

The DNA of the CDR3 is TGTGCCAGCAGCCCGAGGGCCGTACGGCCCTATCCTGAAGCTTTCTTT. Translating gives CASSPRAVRPYPEAFF. The V gene is TRBV14, the J gene TRBJ1-1; D not certain. The germline V gene encodes CDR1 SGHDN and CDR2 FVKESK. The CDR3 is 16 residues long. The V and J ends lost 4 bases and 6 bases respectively, with 21 bases between them.

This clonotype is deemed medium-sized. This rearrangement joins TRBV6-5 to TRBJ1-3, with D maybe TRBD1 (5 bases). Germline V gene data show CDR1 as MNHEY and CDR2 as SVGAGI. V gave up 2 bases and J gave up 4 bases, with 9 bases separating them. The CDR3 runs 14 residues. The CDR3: CASSYEGSGNTIYF. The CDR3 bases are TGTGCCAGCAGTTACGAGGGGTCCGGAAACACCATATATTTT.

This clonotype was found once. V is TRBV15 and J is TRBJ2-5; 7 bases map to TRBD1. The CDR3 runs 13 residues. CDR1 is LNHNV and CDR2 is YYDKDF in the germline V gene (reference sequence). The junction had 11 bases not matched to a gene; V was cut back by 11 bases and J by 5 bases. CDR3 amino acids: CASTYDRAETQYF. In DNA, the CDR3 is TGTGCCTCAACCTACGACAGGGCGGAGACCCAGTACTTC. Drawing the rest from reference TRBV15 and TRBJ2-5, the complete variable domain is DAMVIQNPRYQVTQFGKPVTLSCSQTLNHNVMYWYQQKSSQAPKLLFHYYDKDFNNEADTPDNFQSRRPNTSFCFLDIRSPGLGDTAMYLCASTYDRAETQYFGPGTRLLVL.

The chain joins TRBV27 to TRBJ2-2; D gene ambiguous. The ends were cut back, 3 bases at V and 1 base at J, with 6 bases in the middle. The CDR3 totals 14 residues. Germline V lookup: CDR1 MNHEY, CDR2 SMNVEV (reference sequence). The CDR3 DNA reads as TGTGCCAGCAGTTTGTCGCGGAACACCGGGGAGCTGTTTTTT. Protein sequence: CASSLSRNTGELFF.

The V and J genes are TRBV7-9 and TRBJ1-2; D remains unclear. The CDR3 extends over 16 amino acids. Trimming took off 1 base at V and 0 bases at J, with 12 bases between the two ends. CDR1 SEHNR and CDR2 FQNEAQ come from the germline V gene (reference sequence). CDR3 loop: CASSLDSGRTNYGYTF. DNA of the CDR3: TGTGCCAGCAGCTTAGACTCGGGCAGAACTAACTATGGCTACACCTTC.

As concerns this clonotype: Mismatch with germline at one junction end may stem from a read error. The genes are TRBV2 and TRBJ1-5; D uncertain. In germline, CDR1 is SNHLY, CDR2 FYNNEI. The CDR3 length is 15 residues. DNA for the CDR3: TGTGCCAACAGTGAAGAAGCTACCCCACGCCAGCCCCAGCATTTT. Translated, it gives CANSEEATPRQPQHF.

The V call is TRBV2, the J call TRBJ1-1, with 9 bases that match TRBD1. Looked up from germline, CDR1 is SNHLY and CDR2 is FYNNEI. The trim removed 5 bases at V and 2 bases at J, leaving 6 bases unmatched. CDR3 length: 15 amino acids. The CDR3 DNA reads TGTGCCAGCAGTCCTCGGACAGGGGTTAACACTGAAGCTTTCTTT. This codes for CASSPRTGVNTEAFF. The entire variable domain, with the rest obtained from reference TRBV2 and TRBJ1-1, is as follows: EPEVTQTPSHQVTQMGQEVILRCVPISNHLYFYWYRQILGQKVEFLVSFYNNEISEKSEIFDDQFSVERPDGSNFTLKIRSTKLEDSAMYFCASSPRTGVNTEAFFGQGTRLTVV.

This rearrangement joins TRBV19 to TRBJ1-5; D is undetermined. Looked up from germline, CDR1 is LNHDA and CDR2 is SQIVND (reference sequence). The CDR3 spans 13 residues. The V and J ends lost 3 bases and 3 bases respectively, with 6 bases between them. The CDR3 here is CASSITHNQPQHF. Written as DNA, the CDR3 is TGTGCCAGTAGTATTACTCACAATCAGCCCCAGCATTTT.

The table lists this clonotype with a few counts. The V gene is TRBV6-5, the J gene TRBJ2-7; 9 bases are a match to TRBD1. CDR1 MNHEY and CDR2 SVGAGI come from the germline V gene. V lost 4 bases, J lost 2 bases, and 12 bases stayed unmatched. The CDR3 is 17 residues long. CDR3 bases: TGTGCCAGCAGTTCGGGACAGGGACGTCCCCGACCCTACGAGCAGTACTTC. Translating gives CASSSGQGRPRPYEQYF.

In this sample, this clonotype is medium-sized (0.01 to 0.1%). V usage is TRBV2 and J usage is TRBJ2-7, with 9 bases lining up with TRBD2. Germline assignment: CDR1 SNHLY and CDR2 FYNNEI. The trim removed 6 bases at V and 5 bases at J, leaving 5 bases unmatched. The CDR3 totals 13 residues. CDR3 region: CASSQGLANEQYF. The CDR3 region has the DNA TGTGCCAGCAGCCAGGGACTAGCCAACGAGCAGTACTTC. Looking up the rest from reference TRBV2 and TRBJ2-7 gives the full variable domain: EPEVTQTPSHQVTQMGQEVILRCVPISNHLYFYWYRQILGQKVEFLVSFYNNEISEKSEIFDDQFSVERPDGSNFTLKIRSTKLEDSAMYFCASSQGLANEQYFGPGTRLTVT.

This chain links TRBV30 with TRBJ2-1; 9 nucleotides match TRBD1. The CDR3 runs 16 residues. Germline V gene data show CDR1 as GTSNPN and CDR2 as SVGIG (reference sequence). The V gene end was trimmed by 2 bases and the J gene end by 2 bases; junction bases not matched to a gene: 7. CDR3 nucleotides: TGTGCCTGGAGTACATCTCACAGGGGGCCCTACAATGAGCAGTTCTTC. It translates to CAWSTSHRGPYNEQFF. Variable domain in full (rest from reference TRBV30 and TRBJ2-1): SQTIHQWPATLVQPVGSPLSLECTVEGTSNPNLYWYRQAAGRGLQLLFYSVGIGQISSEVPQNLSASRPQDRQFILSSKKLLLSDSGFYLCAWSTSHRGPYNEQFFGPGTRLTVL.

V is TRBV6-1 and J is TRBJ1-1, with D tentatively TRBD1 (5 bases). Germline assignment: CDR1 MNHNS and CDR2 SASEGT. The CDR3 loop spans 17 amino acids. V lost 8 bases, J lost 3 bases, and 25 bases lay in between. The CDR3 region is CASYIRIPRAGYTEAFF. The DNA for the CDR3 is TGTGCCAGCTATATCCGTATCCCCAGGGCGGGGTACACTGAAGCTTTCTTT.

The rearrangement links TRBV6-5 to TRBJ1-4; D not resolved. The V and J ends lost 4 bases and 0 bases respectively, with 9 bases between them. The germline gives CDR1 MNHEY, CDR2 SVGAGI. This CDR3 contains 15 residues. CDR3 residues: CASSSTAATNEKLFF. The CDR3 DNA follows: TGTGCCAGCAGTTCAACAGCTGCAACTAATGAAAAACTGTTTTTT.

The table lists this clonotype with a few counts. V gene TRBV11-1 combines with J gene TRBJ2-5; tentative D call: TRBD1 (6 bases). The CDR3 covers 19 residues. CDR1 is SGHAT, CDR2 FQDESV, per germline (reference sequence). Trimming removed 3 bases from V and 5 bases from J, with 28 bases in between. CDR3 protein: CASSLGPGLDSRGLETQYF. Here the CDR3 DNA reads TGTGCCAGCAGCTTGGGCCCGGGCCTGGATAGCAGGGGTTTGGAGACCCAGTACTTC.

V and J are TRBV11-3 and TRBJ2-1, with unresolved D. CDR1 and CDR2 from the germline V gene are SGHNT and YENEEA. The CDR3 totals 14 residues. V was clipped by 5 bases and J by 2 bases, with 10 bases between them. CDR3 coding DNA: TGTGCCAGCAGCCCGAGGCTCGCCTACAATGAGCAGTTCTTC. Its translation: CASSPRLAYNEQFF.

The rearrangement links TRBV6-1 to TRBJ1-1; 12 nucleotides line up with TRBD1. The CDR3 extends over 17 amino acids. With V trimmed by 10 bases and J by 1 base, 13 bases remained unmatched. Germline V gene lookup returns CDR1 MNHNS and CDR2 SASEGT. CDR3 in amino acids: CATYNRDRGQRNTEAFF. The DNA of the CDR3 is TGTGCCACCTACAACCGGGACAGGGGGCAGAGGAACACTGAAGCTTTCTTT.

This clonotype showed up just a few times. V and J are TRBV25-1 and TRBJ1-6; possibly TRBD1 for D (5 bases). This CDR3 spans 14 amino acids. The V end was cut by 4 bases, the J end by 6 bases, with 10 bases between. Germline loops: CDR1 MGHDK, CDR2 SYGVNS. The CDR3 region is CASSAGTGNSPLHF. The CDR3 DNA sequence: TGTGCCAGCAGTGCGGGGACCGGTAATTCACCCCTCCACTTT.

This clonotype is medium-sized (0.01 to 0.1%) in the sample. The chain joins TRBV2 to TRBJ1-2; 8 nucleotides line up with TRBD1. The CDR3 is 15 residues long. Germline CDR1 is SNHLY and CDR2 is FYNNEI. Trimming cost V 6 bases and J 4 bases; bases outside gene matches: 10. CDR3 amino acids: CASRKDRGGGYGYTF. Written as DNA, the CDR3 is TGTGCCAGCAGGAAAGACAGGGGCGGCGGCTATGGCTACACCTTC. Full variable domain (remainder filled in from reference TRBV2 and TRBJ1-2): EPEVTQTPSHQVTQMGQEVILRCVPISNHLYFYWYRQILGQKVEFLVSFYNNEISEKSEIFDDQFSVERPDGSNFTLKIRSTKLEDSAMYFCASRKDRGGGYGYTFGSGTRLTVV.

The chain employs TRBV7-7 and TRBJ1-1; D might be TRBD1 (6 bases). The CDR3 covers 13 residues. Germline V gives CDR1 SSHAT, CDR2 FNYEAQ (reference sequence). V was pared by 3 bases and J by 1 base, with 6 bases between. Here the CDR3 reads CASSLTGNTEAFF. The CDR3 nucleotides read TGTGCCAGCAGCTTGACAGGGAACACTGAAGCTTTCTTT.

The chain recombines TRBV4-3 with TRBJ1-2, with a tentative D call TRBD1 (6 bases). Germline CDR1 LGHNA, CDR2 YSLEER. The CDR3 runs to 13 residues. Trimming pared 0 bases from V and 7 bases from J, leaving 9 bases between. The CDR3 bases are TGCGCCAGCAGCCAAGACAGGGGTGCTGGCTACACCTTC. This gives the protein CASSQDRGAGYTF.

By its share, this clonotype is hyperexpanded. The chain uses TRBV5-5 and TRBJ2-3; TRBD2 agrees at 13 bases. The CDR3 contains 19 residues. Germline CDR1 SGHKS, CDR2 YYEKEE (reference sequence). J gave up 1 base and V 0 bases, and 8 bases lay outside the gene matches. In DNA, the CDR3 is TGTGCCAGCAGCTTGGAGAAACTAGCGGGGGGGCCTCGCACAGATACGCAGTATTTT. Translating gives CASSLEKLAGGPRTDTQYF.